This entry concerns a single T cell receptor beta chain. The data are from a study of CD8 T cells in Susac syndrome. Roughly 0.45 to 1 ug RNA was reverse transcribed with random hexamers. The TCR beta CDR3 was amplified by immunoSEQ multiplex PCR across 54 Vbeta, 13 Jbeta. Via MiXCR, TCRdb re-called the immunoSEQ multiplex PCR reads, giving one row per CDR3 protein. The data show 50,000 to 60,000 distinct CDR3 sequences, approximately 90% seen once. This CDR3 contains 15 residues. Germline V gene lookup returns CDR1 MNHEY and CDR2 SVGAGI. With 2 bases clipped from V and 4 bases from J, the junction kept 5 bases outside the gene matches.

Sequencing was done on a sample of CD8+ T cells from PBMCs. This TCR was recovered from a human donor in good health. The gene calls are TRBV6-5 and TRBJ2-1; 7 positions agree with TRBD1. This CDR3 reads CASSYTGVRYNEQFF. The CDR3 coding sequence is TGTGCCAGCAGTTACACAGGGGTGAGGTACAATGAGCAGTTCTTC.